This T cell receptor (beta chain) was found in a study of naive and memory T cell subsets. Study results and caveats: In CD4 and CD8 cells, diversity dropped from naive through EMRA. Possibly reflecting memory cells re-expressing CD45RA, a few larger clonotypes occurred in naive repertoires, especially CD8.

This clonotype was found many times. Its antigen is not identified. Cells stained for CD3, CD4, CD8, CD45RA and CD27 were sorted into four subsets. Both TRBC1 and TRBC2 were covered by a beta constant-region primer of two equimolar oligonucleotides. Nested alpha and beta constant-region primers with the SP2 primer drove four PCR rounds on ligated cDNA. Each CDR3 protein is one row after TCRdb ran MiXCR on the UMI-ligation and nested PCR reads. The data hold about 99,000 distinct CDR3 sequences, with about 14% observed a single time. Trimming pared 5 bases from V and 3 bases from J, leaving 8 bases between. CDR3 size: 12 residues.

Material: naive CD8+ T cells from blood. The V gene is TRBV12-3 or TRBV12-4, the J gene TRBJ2-7; D is unresolved. This TCR was sampled from a human donor in good health. The CDR3 reads CASSPRIYEQYF. DNA for the CDR3: TGTGCCAGCAGTCCGCGGATCTACGAGCAGTACTTC.